This T cell receptor beta chain stems from a study of long-term antiretroviral therapy in people with HIV. Germline CDR1 reads SGHAT; CDR2 reads FQNNGV. V lost 0 bases to trimming and J lost 1 base, with 17 bases between them. The CDR3 loop spans 18 amino acids. This was the immunoSEQ v3.0 assay at survey level. Profiled with immunoSEQ multiplex PCR; TCRdb holds only in-frame clones, not every one. The data hold 24,000 or so clones, with more than 85% observed a single time. The source was unsorted PBMCs, collected 7.6 years after starting antiretroviral therapy. The chain carries TRBV11-2 and TRBJ2-3, with unresolved D. This receptor was taken from a woman between 35 and 50 years old with HIV. The CDR3 bases are TGTGCCAGCAGCTTAGATCCTCGCGCCAGCCTCGGCACAGATACGCAGTATTTT. Translation: CASSLDPRASLGTDTQYF.